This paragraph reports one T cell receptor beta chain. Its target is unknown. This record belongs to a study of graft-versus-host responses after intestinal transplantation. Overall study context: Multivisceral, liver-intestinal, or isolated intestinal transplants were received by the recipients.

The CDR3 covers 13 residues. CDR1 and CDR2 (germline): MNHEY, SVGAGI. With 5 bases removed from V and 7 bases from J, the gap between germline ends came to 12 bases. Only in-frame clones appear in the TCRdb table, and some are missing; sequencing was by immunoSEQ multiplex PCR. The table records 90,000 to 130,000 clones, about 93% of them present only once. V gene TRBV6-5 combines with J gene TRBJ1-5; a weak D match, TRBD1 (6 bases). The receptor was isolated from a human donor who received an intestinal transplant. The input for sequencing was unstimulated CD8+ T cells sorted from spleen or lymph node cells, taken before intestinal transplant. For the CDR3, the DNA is TGTGCCAGCAGTATACAGGGCAGGCAGCCCCAGCATTTT. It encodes CASSIQGRQPQHF.